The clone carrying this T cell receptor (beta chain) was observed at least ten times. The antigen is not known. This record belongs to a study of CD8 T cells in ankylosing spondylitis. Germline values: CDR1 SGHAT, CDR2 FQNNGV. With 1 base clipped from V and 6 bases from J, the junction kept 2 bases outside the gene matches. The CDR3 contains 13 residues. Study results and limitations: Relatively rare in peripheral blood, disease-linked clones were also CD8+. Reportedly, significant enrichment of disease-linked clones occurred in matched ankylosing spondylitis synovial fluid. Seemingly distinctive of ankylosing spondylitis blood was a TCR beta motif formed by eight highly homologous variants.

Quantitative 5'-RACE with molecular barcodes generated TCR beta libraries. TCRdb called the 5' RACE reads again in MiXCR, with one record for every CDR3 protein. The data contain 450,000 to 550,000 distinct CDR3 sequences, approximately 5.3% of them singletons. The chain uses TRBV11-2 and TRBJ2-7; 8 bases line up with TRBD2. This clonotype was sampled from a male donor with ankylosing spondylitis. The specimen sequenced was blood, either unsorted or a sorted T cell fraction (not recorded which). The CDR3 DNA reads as TGTGCCAGCAGCTTAGCGCTAGCGGGCGAGCAGTACTTC. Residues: CASSLALAGEQYF.